This T cell receptor (beta chain) stems from a study of beta chain features in type 1 diabetes. Study findings and constraints: In every one of the four CD4+ subsets, TCRB CDR3s were moderately but significantly shorter in Type 1 diabetes patients. Any HLA-type effect on TCRB rearrangement remained unresolved here.

Since all of the isolated RNA was reverse transcribed, expressed TCRB transcripts were what got sequenced. Deep immunoSEQ sequencing covered naive, central memory and regulatory T cell samples. TCRdb's copy holds only in-frame clones and misses some; the assay was immunoSEQ multiplex PCR. Among 680,000 or so clones listed, about an eighth were seen once. The CDR3 sequence is 16 residues long. V lost 0 bases, J lost 2 bases, and 11 bases lay in between. Germline CDR1 reads ENHRY; CDR2 reads SYGVKD. Only one heparinised blood draw was taken per donor, and its volume averaged roughly 0.12 L. The table lists this clone with a few counts. Its target is not known.

The origin of this receptor is a man between 18 and 35 years old with type 1 diabetes. The V gene is TRBV10-3, the J gene TRBJ1-5; D gene ambiguous. Sequenced sample: naive CD4+ T cells from blood. The CDR3: CAISESALTGNQPQHF. In nucleotides, the CDR3 is TGTGCCATCAGTGAGTCAGCCCTGACGGGCAATCAGCCCCAGCATTTT.